Listed below are T cell receptor beta chains from one sample, sequenced in a study of Ad26.COV2.S vaccination and SARS-CoV-2 variants. Assay used: immunoSEQ multiplex PCR; TCRdb lists only in-frame clones, some missing. Here the sample spans fewer than 800,000 clones, roughly 90% being singletons. The sample here was peripheral blood, taken in a trial of Ad26.COV2.S vaccine versus placebo. The receptors were gathered from a person aged 18-60 years who received the Ad26.COV2.S COVID-19 vaccine or a placebo. Both conserved end residues are part of each CDR3. A D gene is named only where the DNA matches it firmly. Rows may omit the clone size; those that give it use once, few, many or a size class.

TGTGCCAGCAGCCCTACTAGCGGGGGCCGTAATGAGCAGTTCTTC,CASSPTSGGRNEQFF,-,TRBD2,TRBJ2-1,TRBV6-2/TRBV6-3
TGTGCCAGCAGCGAAGGGACTAGCGGGAGAGTGAATGAGCAGTTCTTC,CASSEGTSGRVNEQFF,-,TRBD2,TRBJ2-1,TRBV5-4
TGTGCCAGCAGCCAAACAGGGTTTTACACAGATACGCAGTATTTT,CASSQTGFYTDTQYF,-,-,TRBJ2-3,TRBV3-1/TRBV3-2
TGTGCCAGCAGCGTGGCTGCGAACACTGAAGCTTTCTTT,CASSVAANTEAFF,-,-,TRBJ1-1,TRBV9
TGTGCCAGCAGTTATCTCGGTACCTCCACAGATACGCAGTATTTT,CASSYLGTSTDTQYF,-,-,TRBJ2-3,TRBV6-5
TGCGCCAGCAGTGAGACTGCCGAAAAACTGTTTTTT,CASSETAEKLFF,-,-,TRBJ1-4,TRBV10-2
TGTGCCAGCAGCTTGGCGCTCATTGGTAGCACCGGGGAGCTGTTTTTT,CASSLALIGSTGELFF,-,-,TRBJ2-2,TRBV5-6
TGTGCTAGTGGTTTGTGGGGTGAAGCTTTCTTT,CASGLWGEAFF,-,-,TRBJ1-1,TRBV12-5
TGTGCCAGTAGAGGTGACAGGGGGCCGGCAGAGACCCAGTACTTC,CASRGDRGPAETQYF,-,TRBD1,TRBJ2-5,TRBV19
TGTGCCAGCTCCTCGGCGGCTGAAGCTTTCTTT,CASSSAAEAFF,few,-,TRBJ1-1,TRBV18
TGTGCCAGCAGCTTAGTCGGCCCCGAGCAGTACTTC,CASSLVGPEQYF,-,-,TRBJ2-7,TRBV5-8
TGTGCCAGCAGTTACGAGGGTTGGGGGAACACTGAAGCTTTCTTT,CASSYEGWGNTEAFF,-,-,TRBJ1-1,TRBV6-2/TRBV6-3
TGCGCCAGCAGCCACCAAGCCGGGGGGGAGCGAGAGACCCAGTACTTC,CASSHQAGGERETQYF,-,TRBD2,TRBJ2-5,TRBV4-1
TGTGCCAGCAGCTTAGCGGGGGGGCACTACGAGCAGTACTTC,CASSLAGGHYEQYF,-,-,TRBJ2-7,TRBV7-2
TGTGCCAGCAGTTACTCGAAGGGGCCCTCTGGAAACACCATATATTTT,CASSYSKGPSGNTIYF,-,-,TRBJ1-3,TRBV6-5
TGTGCCAGCAGCTTAGTTCGAGGGTCCGGGGAGCTGTTTTTT,CASSLVRGSGELFF,-,-,TRBJ2-2,TRBV7-2
TGTGCCACCAGTGACGCTGCCGGGACCTCTGGAAACACCATATATTTT,CATSDAAGTSGNTIYF,-,-,TRBJ1-3,TRBV24-1
TGTGCCAGCAGTTATGAGGGATACCAAGAGACCCAGTACTTC,CASSYEGYQETQYF,-,-,TRBJ2-5,TRBV6-6
TGTGCCAGCAGCTTAACCGGGACAGAAGAGACCCAGTACTTC,CASSLTGTEETQYF,-,TRBD1,TRBJ2-5,TRBV9
TGTGCCAGCAGCTTACGGGACCCCGAGCAGTTCTTC,CASSLRDPEQFF,-,-,TRBJ2-1,TRBV7-9
TGCAGCGTTGGTGGCAGGGGGGACACTAACATTCAGTACTTC,CSVGGRGDTNIQYF,once,-,TRBJ2-4,TRBV29-1
TGTGCCAGCAGTTACTCGAGGCTCTCTGGAAACACCATATATTTT,CASSYSRLSGNTIYF,-,-,TRBJ1-3,TRBV6-5
TGTGCCAGCAGTAACCATCAGGGAAGGGATAATTCACCCCTCCACTTT,CASSNHQGRDNSPLHF,-,-,TRBJ1-6,TRBV6-6
TGTGCCAGCAGCTTAGGGACTAGCGGCACCGGGGAGCTGTTTTTT,CASSLGTSGTGELFF,-,TRBD2,TRBJ2-2,TRBV7-2
TGTGCTAGCAGCTTAGCCAGCCGTCGGGCAGGGGGAGAGACCCAGTACTTC,CASSLASRRAGGETQYF,-,TRBD1,TRBJ2-5,TRBV7-7
TGCGCCAGCAGCTTCCAGGGATGGCCGAACACCGGGGAGCTGTTTTTT,CASSFQGWPNTGELFF,-,-,TRBJ2-2,TRBV5-1
TGTGCTAGTGGTTTGGTGGTAGCGGGGGCTACTTTCACAGATACGCAGTATTTT,CASGLVVAGATFTDTQYF,-,TRBD2,TRBJ2-3,TRBV12-5
TGTGCCAGTAGTCTCGGGACAGGGGGGGGAAACACTGAAGCTTTCTTT,CASSLGTGGGNTEAFF,-,TRBD1,TRBJ1-1,TRBV19
TGTGCCAGCGGGATGACTAGCGGGAGGGCCGGTGAGCAGTTCTTC,CASGMTSGRAGEQFF,-,TRBD2,TRBJ2-1,TRBV2
TGTGCCAGCGGGACTTCGTACCAAGAGACCCAGTACTTC,CASGTSYQETQYF,-,-,TRBJ2-5,TRBV27
TGTGCCAGCAGCCAAGGAGTTTGGGTCGTCGAGCAGTACTTC,CASSQGVWVVEQYF,-,-,TRBJ2-7,TRBV3-1/TRBV3-2
TGTGCCAGCAGTTACCGGGACACAGGAACCTACGAGCAGTACTTC,CASSYRDTGTYEQYF,few,-,TRBJ2-7,TRBV6-5
TGTGCCAGCTCACCGACCTTTGGGGGGACCACTGGAAACACCATATATTTT,CASSPTFGGTTGNTIYF,-,-,TRBJ1-3,TRBV18
TGTGCCAGCACCAACTGGAACGAGCAGTACTTC,CASTNWNEQYF,-,-,TRBJ2-7,TRBV27
TGTGCCAGCCGACAAGGGCAGACTAATGAAAAACTGTTTTTT,CASRQGQTNEKLFF,-,-,TRBJ1-4,TRBV2
TGTGCCAGCAGCTCCGTCGCTGGCTACACCTTC,CASSSVAGYTF,-,-,TRBJ1-2,TRBV13
TGTGCCAGCAGCTTGGCTGGGACTTCAAACCGAGAGACCCAGTACTTC,CASSLAGTSNRETQYF,-,-,TRBJ2-5,TRBV5-4
TGTGCCAGCAGTGAACGGGGGTACAACGGGGAGCTGTTTTTT,CASSERGYNGELFF,-,-,TRBJ2-2,TRBV6-1
TGCGCCAGCAGCCAAGAATCCGTGTTGGCTGAAAAACTGTTTTTT,CASSQESVLAEKLFF,once,-,TRBJ1-4,TRBV4-3
TGCAGTGCTAGTTGGGATGGCTACACCTTC,CSASWDGYTF,-,-,TRBJ1-2,TRBV20-1
TGTGCCAGCAGCTTAGGGGCAGGGGGCTCAGAGCCCCAGCATTTT,CASSLGAGGSEPQHF,-,TRBD1,TRBJ1-5,TRBV7-9
TGTGCCTGGAGTTTGAATTCACCCCTCCACTTT,CAWSLNSPLHF,-,-,TRBJ1-6,TRBV30
TGTGCCAGCAGTTCCCGGGGGCAGGCAACTAATGAAAAACTGTTTTTT,CASSSRGQATNEKLFF,once,-,TRBJ1-4,TRBV6-5
TGCGCCGGGATACGGGGGGGCCTCCGCACAGATACGCAGTATTTT,CAGIRGGLRTDTQYF,-,TRBD2,TRBJ2-3,TRBV5-1
TGTGCCAGCAGTTACCAGAGTGGAAGCTCCTACGAGCAGTACTTC,CASSYQSGSSYEQYF,-,-,TRBJ2-7,TRBV6-5
TGTGCCAGCAGCCAAGGTGGCAAGAACACTGAAGCTTTCTTT,CASSQGGKNTEAFF,few,-,TRBJ1-1,TRBV4-2
TGTGCAAGTCGCTTAGCGTCGGGGGTGGGCGAGCAGTACTTC,CASRLASGVGEQYF,-,-,TRBJ2-7,TRBV12-2
TGTGCCAGCAGCTTAGGAACGACAGGCTTAACAGATACGCAGTATTTT,CASSLGTTGLTDTQYF,-,-,TRBJ2-3,TRBV7-8
TGTGCCAGCTCACCACCTAGCGGGCCCACCTACGAGCAGTACTTC,CASSPPSGPTYEQYF,-,TRBD2,TRBJ2-7,TRBV18
TGTGCCAGCTCACCGACCGGGACAGGGGGCCGAGAGCAGTACTTC,CASSPTGTGGREQYF,once,TRBD1,TRBJ2-7,TRBV18
TGTGCCAGCAGAAAAGGGACAGGGACCGAGCAGTACTTC,CASRKGTGTEQYF,-,TRBD1,TRBJ2-7,TRBV6-5
TGTGCCAGCAGCCCGAGGACTAGCGCCAAGGTGGCCCAGTACTTC,CASSPRTSAKVAQYF,-,TRBD2,TRBJ2-5,TRBV9
TGTGCCAACGTACAGGGGCACACCGGGGAGCTGTTTTTT,CANVQGHTGELFF,-,TRBD1,TRBJ2-2,TRBV24-1
TGTGCCAGCAGTTACCTTTCCGTACTCTCTGAAGCTTTCTTT,CASSYLSVLSEAFF,-,-,TRBJ1-1,TRBV6-2/TRBV6-3
TGCGCCAGCAGCATCGCCCCGGGACAGGGCCCAGAGACCCAGTACTTC,CASSIAPGQGPETQYF,-,TRBD1,TRBJ2-5,TRBV4-1